This TCR beta chain was sequenced for a study of cytomegalovirus exposure and HLA in healthy donors. About the research overall: Tens of millions of unique TCRs from HLA-typed donors were held in an early release of data.

Study results and caveats: According to the study, some 160 TCR beta chains were cytomegalovirus-associated.

In the case of this clone: Its target is not known.

The PCR was carried out with 60 Vbeta primers and 13 Jbeta primers. Clones were read by immunoSEQ multiplex PCR, and TCRdb kept only the in-frame ones, dropping some. This sample lists 150,000 to 200,000 clones; its ten largest clones have 0.7% to 1%. This receptor was taken from a woman younger than 30 in good health and CMV-seropositive. The material sequenced was PBMCs.

The CDR3 is CASSSTGTGEVRRGYTF. The CDR3 DNA reads as TGTGCCAGCAGCTCGACCGGGACAGGGGAAGTCCGTCGTGGCTACACCTTC. This rearrangement joins TRBV7-9 to TRBJ1-2, with 10 bases that match TRBD1. The CDR3 consists of 17 residues. CDR1 is SEHNR, CDR2 FQNEAQ, per germline (reference sequence). V gave up 4 bases and J gave up 7 bases; unmatched junction bases: 15.